This T cell receptor beta chain was identified in a study of blood T cell repertoires in COVID-19. Between the trimmed V and J ends, which lost 3 bases and 4 bases, there was a span of 12 bases. The CDR3 sequence is 14 residues long. Germline V gene data show CDR1 as LGHDT and CDR2 as YNNKEL (reference sequence). Assay: immunoSEQ multiplex PCR; the TCRdb copy retains only in-frame clones and omits some. The sample lists roughly 200,000 clones, 80% to 90% occurring once. The clonotype was recovered from a man aged 40-49 years who had recovered from COVID-19. The genes are TRBV3-1 (or the pseudogene TRBV3-2) and TRBJ1-1; perhaps TRBD1 as D (5 bases). Sequencing input: PBMCs or T cells enriched from blood (not recorded which). CDR3 sequence: CASSQGGHGTEAFF. The DNA for the CDR3 is TGTGCCAGCAGCCAGGGGGGTCACGGCACTGAAGCTTTCTTT.